This note documents a single T cell receptor beta chain sequence. Up to 500,000 reads were sequenced per sample. Sequencing used immunoSEQ multiplex PCR; TCRdb keeps in-frame clones, though not all of them. There are more than 50,000 clones in the sample; about 87% occur only once, and about 1.5% lies in the top ten. The source of the sample is a study of pediatric ulcerative colitis. The germline gives CDR1 SGHVS, CDR2 FNYEAQ. V shed 1 base and J shed 8 bases, with 14 bases lying between them. This CDR3 contains 14 residues. This chain links TRBV7-6 with TRBJ1-2; the D gene is possibly TRBD1 (5 bases). The receptor comes from a boy between 10 and 17 years old who was a control in a study of pediatric ulcerative colitis. The specimen sequenced was blood. CDR3 amino acids: CASSLGTSAVGYTF. The CDR3, as DNA: TGTGCCAGCAGCTTAGGGACATCGGCGGTGGGCTACACCTTC.